This entry lists 29 T cell receptor beta chains sequenced from one sample in a study of blood T cell repertoires in COVID-19. Some clones are missing from TCRdb's copy, which holds only in-frame ones; the method was immunoSEQ multiplex PCR. The sample includes roughly 69,000 clones, roughly four fifths of them seen just once. Sequences were obtained from peripheral blood. The receptors were gathered from a human donor in a cohort sampled during active COVID-19.

Only a few counts were recorded for this clone. The V and J genes are TRBV5-6 and TRBJ2-7; 12 bases are a match to TRBD2. The CDR3 covers 14 residues. After removal of 4 bases from V and 4 bases from J, the junction contained 3 bases not matched to a gene. Germline lookup yields CDR1 SGHDT and CDR2 YYEEEE. The CDR3 loop is CASSLAGGSYEQYF. Here the CDR3 DNA reads TGTGCCAGCAGCCTAGCGGGGGGGAGTTACGAGCAGTACTTC.

V and J are TRBV7-9 and TRBJ1-3, with no clear D. CDR3 length: 14 residues. The V gene's germline CDR1 is SEHNR and CDR2 FQNEAQ (reference sequence). The V end was cut by 1 base, the J end by 0 bases, with 4 bases between. CDR3 loop: CASSLVSSGNTIYF. The CDR3 DNA sequence: TGTGCCAGCAGCTTAGTGAGCTCTGGAAACACCATATATTTT.

The V and J genes are TRBV19 and TRBJ1-3; 8 nucleotides match TRBD1. V shed 8 bases and J 6 bases; nucleotides not matched to a gene: 6. In germline, CDR1 is LNHDA, CDR2 SQIVND (reference sequence). The length of the CDR3 is 13 residues. The CDR3 DNA is TGTGCCAGTTCCGAGACAGGGGTAAACACCATATATTTT. Translating it yields CASSETGVNTIYF.

The chain employs TRBV7-9 and TRBJ1-2; tentative D call: TRBD1 (5 bases). Germline CDR1 and CDR2: SEHNR and FQNEAQ (reference sequence). Trimming took off 3 bases at V and 6 bases at J, with 23 bases between the two ends. The CDR3 spans 17 residues. Written as DNA, the CDR3 is TGTGCCAGCAGCTTTGATTTGGCTAGGGGCCGTTATCATGGCTACACCTTC. It codes for CASSFDLARGRYHGYTF.

V is TRBV9 and J is TRBJ2-7; 7 positions match TRBD1. The J segment lost 3 bases and the V segment lost 4 bases, leaving 13 bases of the junction unmatched. Germline CDR1 and CDR2: SGDLS and YYNGEE. CDR3 length equals 16 residues. CDR3 in DNA: TGTGCCAGCAGCCCAGGATCTCGGACAGGTTTCTACGAGCAGTACTTC. It encodes CASSPGSRTGFYEQYF.

The CDR3, as DNA: TGTGCCAGCAGATCCGGAGGACAGAGAAACACCGGGGAGCTGTTTTTT. Encoded protein: CASRSGGQRNTGELFF. This rearrangement joins TRBV27 to TRBJ2-2; D is perhaps TRBD1 (6 bases). V was trimmed by 6 bases and J by 2 bases, leaving 16 bases between them. This CDR3 is built from 16 residues. Germline V CDR1 and CDR2: MNHEY, SMNVEV (reference sequence).

The chain is built from TRBV4-3 and TRBJ2-3, with TRBD1 matching over 7 bases. Trimming cost V 1 base and J 2 bases; bases outside gene matches: 3. The CDR3 totals 15 residues. In germline, CDR1 is LGHNA, CDR2 YSLEER. The CDR3 sequence: CASSQGGGDTDTQYF. CDR3 bases: TGCGCCAGCAGCCAAGGAGGGGGCGACACAGATACGCAGTATTTT.

CDR3 DNA: TGTGCCAGCAGCCAGTGGGGGGGTAGGGGAGGCACTGAAGCTTTCTTT. It encodes CASSQWGGRGGTEAFF. The chain employs TRBV3-1 (or the pseudogene TRBV3-2) and TRBJ1-1; D is perhaps TRBD1 (5 bases). V was pared by 3 bases and J by 4 bases, with 18 bases between. Germline V gene data show CDR1 as LGHDT and CDR2 as YNNKEL (reference sequence). CDR3 length equals 16 residues.

The chain recombines TRBV5-1 with TRBJ1-1, with 11 positions matching TRBD1. Germline lookup yields CDR1 SGHRS and CDR2 YFSETQ. The CDR3 consists of 14 residues. After removal of 4 bases from V and 4 bases from J, the junction contained 3 bases not matched to a gene. The CDR3 bases are TGCGCCAGCAGCCCCGGGACAGGGGGCACTGAAGCTTTCTTT. This sequence encodes CASSPGTGGTEAFF.

The chain recombines TRBV7-8 with TRBJ2-2; tentative D call: TRBD1 (6 bases). CDR1 is SGHVS and CDR2 is FQNEAQ in the germline V gene. The V end was cut by 5 bases, the J end by 0 bases, with 13 bases between. The CDR3 sequence is 16 residues long. The CDR3 nucleotides are TGTGCCAGCAGCCCGCGGACAGACGCGAACACCGGGGAGCTGTTTTTT. It codes for CASSPRTDANTGELFF.

This chain joins TRBV24-1 and TRBJ1-2, with D possibly being TRBD1 (6 bases). V lost 2 bases and J lost 4, with 10 bases in between. Germline values: CDR1 KGHDR, CDR2 SFDVKD. The CDR3 loop spans 14 amino acids. CDR3 residues: CATSDSGTRYGYTF. The DNA of the CDR3 is TGTGCCACCAGTGATTCCGGGACACGCTATGGCTACACCTTC.

V usage is TRBV5-5 and J usage is TRBJ1-1; TRBD1 aligns across 7 bases. The CDR3 covers 16 residues. V lost 1 base to trimming and J lost 0 bases; unmatched junction nucleotides: 6. Germline V CDR1 and CDR2: SGHKS, YYEKEE (reference sequence). CDR3 in amino acids: CASSLSFTGVNTEAFF. The CDR3 DNA sequence: TGTGCCAGCAGCTTGTCATTTACAGGGGTGAACACTGAAGCTTTCTTT.

The chain joins TRBV2 to TRBJ1-5; 8 bases align to TRBD1. Per germline, CDR1 SNHLY and CDR2 FYNNEI. V lost 6 bases and J lost 3; bases outside the gene matches: 4. This CDR3 is 14 amino acids long. CDR3 DNA: TGTGCCAGCAGCCGGACAGGGATCAATCAGCCCCAGCATTTT. This encodes CASSRTGINQPQHF. Drawing the rest from reference TRBV2 and TRBJ1-5, the complete variable domain is EPEVTQTPSHQVTQMGQEVILRCVPISNHLYFYWYRQILGQKVEFLVSFYNNEISEKSEIFDDQFSVERPDGSNFTLKIRSTKLEDSAMYFCASSRTGINQPQHFGDGTRLSIL.

Only a few counts were recorded for this clone. The chain recombines TRBV6-6 with TRBJ1-6, with 9 bases fitting TRBD1. After removal of 6 bases from V and 7 bases from J, the junction contained 1 base not matched to a gene. The CDR3 contains 13 residues. Germline V gene sequence: CDR1 MNHNY, CDR2 SVGAGI (reference sequence). The CDR3 DNA is TGTGCCAGCAGCGACAGGGGGAATTCACCCCTCCACTTT. This gives the protein CASSDRGNSPLHF.

The chain combines TRBV28 with TRBJ1-2; a weak D match, TRBD1 (5 bases). This CDR3 spans 13 amino acids. Germline CDR1 is MDHEN and CDR2 is SYDVKM. The V and J ends lost 8 bases and 0 bases respectively, with 10 bases between them. CDR3 nucleotide sequence: TGTGCCAGCTTTCGGGGGGCTAACTATGGCTACACCTTC. Amino acids: CASFRGANYGYTF.

The rearrangement joins TRBV5-1 to TRBJ1-1, with TRBD1 as a possible D gene (6 bases). This CDR3 has 15 amino acids. Trimming took 4 bases from V and 5 from J, leaving 18 bases between them. CDR1 and CDR2 from the germline V gene are SGHRS and YFSETQ. CDR3 sequence (DNA): TGCGCCAGCAGCCACGGAGTCAGGGGTGAAACTGAAGCTTTCTTT. This translates into CASSHGVRGETEAFF. The complete variable domain, with remaining parts taken from reference TRBV5-1 and TRBJ1-1, reads KAGVTQTPRYLIKTRGQQVTLSCSPISGHRSVSWYQQTPGQGLQFLFEYFSETQRNKGNFPGRFSGRQFSNSRSEMNVSTLELGDSALYLCASSHGVRGETEAFFGQGTRLTVV.

The rearrangement links TRBV14 to TRBJ2-3; the match to TRBD1 covers 8 bases. The CDR3 runs to 14 residues. Germline lookup yields CDR1 SGHDN and CDR2 FVKESK. The junction had 4 bases not matched to a gene; V was cut back by 4 bases and J by 4 bases. CDR3 DNA sequence: TGTGCCAGCAGCCCACGGGACAGGCCAGATACGCAGTATTTT. Translation: CASSPRDRPDTQYF.

The V call is TRBV28, the J call TRBJ1-1, with D tentatively TRBD1 (6 bases). This CDR3 spans 13 amino acids. The V end was cut by 2 bases, the J end by 9 bases, with 13 bases between. Germline V lookup: CDR1 MDHEN, CDR2 SYDVKM. The CDR3 bases are TGTGCCAGCAGTTTAAGGTATCAGGGGCAAGCTTTCTTT. Translated: CASSLRYQGQAFF. The full variable domain, its missing parts supplied by reference TRBV28 and TRBJ1-1, is DVKVTQSSRYLVKRTGEKVFLECVQDMDHENMFWYRQDPGLGLRLIYFSYDVKMKEKGDIPEGYSVSREKKERFSLILESASTNQTSMYLCASSLRYQGQAFFGQGTRLTVV.

The chain links TRBV29-1 to TRBJ2-7; the match to TRBD1 covers 8 bases. The CDR3 runs to 12 residues. Germline V lookup: CDR1 SQVTM, CDR2 ANQGSEA. V shed 4 bases and J 6 bases; nucleotides not matched to a gene: 5. The CDR3 sequence is CSVGSGGAEQYF. The DNA of the CDR3 is TGCAGCGTTGGGTCAGGGGGCGCCGAGCAGTACTTC.

The chain is built from TRBV4-1 and TRBJ1-1; D is perhaps TRBD1 (6 bases). V lost 2 bases and J 8 bases, leaving 9 bases between the germline ends. The CDR3 spans 12 residues. Germline V CDR1 and CDR2: MGHRA, YSYEKL. In DNA form, the CDR3 reads TGCGCCAGCAGCCAAAACAGGGACGAAGCTTTCTTT. This sequence encodes CASSQNRDEAFF.

The chain recombines TRBV19 with TRBJ2-6; 8 nucleotides align to TRBD1. Per germline, CDR1 LNHDA and CDR2 SQIVND (reference sequence). The CDR3 has 21 amino acids. V shed 0 bases and J 0 bases; nucleotides not matched to a gene: 13. In nucleotides, the CDR3 is TGTGCCAGTAGTATAGACCTCCCGAGGGGACAGGTTCCCTCTGGGGCCAACGTCCTGACTTTC. Its translation: CASSIDLPRGQVPSGANVLTF.

This rearrangement joins TRBV7-9 to TRBJ1-4; TRBD1 matches at 7 bases. This CDR3 comprises 15 residues. Germline V gene sequence: CDR1 SEHNR, CDR2 FQNEAQ (reference sequence). V lost 5 bases to trimming and J lost 7 bases; unmatched junction nucleotides: 10. CDR3 sequence (DNA): TGTGCCAGCAGCGATGGAGTAGGGACAGTTGAAAAACTGTTTTTT. Translation gives CASSDGVGTVEKLFF.

CDR3 DNA sequence: TGTGCCAGCAGTGCCGGGAGCTCTAATGAAAAACTGTTTTTT. Protein sequence: CASSAGSSNEKLFF. This chain connects TRBV9 to TRBJ1-4; D ambiguous. The germline V gene encodes CDR1 SGDLS and CDR2 YYNGEE. The V end lost 5 bases, the J end lost 3 bases, and 11 bases lay between the germline ends. The CDR3 contains 14 residues.

This clone appeared once. This chain joins TRBV28 and TRBJ2-7, with 7 bases lining up with TRBD1. Trimming at V came to 6 bases and at J to 0 bases, leaving 5 bases not matched to a gene. CDR1 is MDHEN and CDR2 is SYDVKM in the germline V gene. The length of the CDR3 is 14 residues. Here the CDR3 DNA reads TGTGCCAGCAGACCACAGGGGTCCTCCTACGAGCAGTACTTC. Translating gives CASRPQGSSYEQYF.

J is TRBJ2-1 and V is TRBV7-7; 11 bases map to TRBD2. The length of the CDR3 is 13 residues. The junction had 3 bases not matched to a gene; V was cut back by 5 bases and J by 9 bases. Germline V gene data show CDR1 as SSHAT and CDR2 as FNYEAQ (reference sequence). The CDR3 coding sequence is TGTGCCAGCAGCATAACTAGCGGGGGTGAGCAGTTCTTC. As protein: CASSITSGGEQFF.

This chain uses TRBV27 with TRBJ2-7; 9 bases are shared with TRBD1. Trimming took 6 bases from V and 3 from J; bases not matched to a gene: 3. CDR1 and CDR2 (germline): MNHEY, SMNVEV (reference sequence). The CDR3 extends over 13 amino acids. CDR3 nucleotide sequence: TGTGCCAGCAGCGACAGGGGGATCTACGAGCAGTACTTC. Encoded protein: CASSDRGIYEQYF.

The chain combines TRBV4-2 with TRBJ2-3; 8 bases align to TRBD2. Germline CDR1 and CDR2: LGHNA and YNFKEQ. The J segment lost 4 bases and the V segment lost 5 bases, leaving 11 bases of the junction unmatched. The length of the CDR3 is 16 residues. The DNA for the CDR3 is TGTGCCAGCAGCTCAGAGCCGGGACTAGGAGCAGATACGCAGTATTTT. It encodes CASSSEPGLGADTQYF.

The chain carries TRBV21-1 and TRBJ2-3; whether TRBD2, the table's D call, matches the DNA was not checked. TRBV21-1 is flagged as a pseudogene. The CDR3 length is 15 residues. The CDR3 coding sequence is TGTGCCGGGGGGACTAGCGGGGAGAGCACAGATACGCAGTATTTT. Translating gives CAGGTSGESTDTQYF.

The V and J genes are TRBV6-2 or TRBV6-3 and TRBJ2-2, with D possibly matching TRBD1 (6 bases). The germline V gene encodes CDR1 MNHEY and CDR2 SVGEGT. V was shortened by 6 bases and J by 7 bases, with 12 bases between the two germline ends. This CDR3 comprises 13 residues. The CDR3 spells CASSTTGHGELFF. CDR3 sequence (DNA): TGTGCCAGCAGCACCACAGGGCACGGGGAGCTGTTTTTT.